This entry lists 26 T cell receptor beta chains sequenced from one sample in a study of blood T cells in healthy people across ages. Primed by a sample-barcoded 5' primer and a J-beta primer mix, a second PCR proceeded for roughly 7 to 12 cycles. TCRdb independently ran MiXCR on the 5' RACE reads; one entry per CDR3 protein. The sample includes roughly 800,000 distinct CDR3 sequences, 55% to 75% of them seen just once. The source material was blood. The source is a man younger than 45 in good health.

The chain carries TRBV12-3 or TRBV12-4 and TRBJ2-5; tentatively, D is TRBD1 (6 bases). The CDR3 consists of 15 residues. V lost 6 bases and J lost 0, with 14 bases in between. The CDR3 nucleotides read TGTGCCAGCAGAAAGTACAAGGGGGACCAAGAGACCCAGTACTTC. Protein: CASRKYKGDQETQYF.

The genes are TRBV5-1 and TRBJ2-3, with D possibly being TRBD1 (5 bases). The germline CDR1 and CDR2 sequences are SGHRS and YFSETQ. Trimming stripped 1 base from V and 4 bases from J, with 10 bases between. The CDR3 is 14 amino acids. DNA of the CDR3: TGCGCCAGCAGCTTGCGGCAGGGCGCAGATACGCAGTATTTT. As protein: CASSLRQGADTQYF. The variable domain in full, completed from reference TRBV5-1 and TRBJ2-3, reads KAGVTQTPRYLIKTRGQQVTLSCSPISGHRSVSWYQQTPGQGLQFLFEYFSETQRNKGNFPGRFSGRQFSNSRSEMNVSTLELGDSALYLCASSLRQGADTQYFGPGTRLTVL.

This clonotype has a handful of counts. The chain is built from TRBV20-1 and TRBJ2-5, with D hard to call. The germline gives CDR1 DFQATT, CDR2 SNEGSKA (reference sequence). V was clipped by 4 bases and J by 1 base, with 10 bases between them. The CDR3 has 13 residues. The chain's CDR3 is CSATGISQETQYF. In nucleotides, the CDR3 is TGCAGTGCTACCGGAATTTCCCAAGAGACCCAGTACTTC.

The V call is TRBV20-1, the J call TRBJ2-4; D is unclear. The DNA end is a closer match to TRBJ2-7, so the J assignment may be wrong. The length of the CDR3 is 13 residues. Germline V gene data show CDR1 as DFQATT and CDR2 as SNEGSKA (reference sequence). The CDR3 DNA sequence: TGCAGTGCCAGACCAGCGATCATAGACGAGCAGTACTTC. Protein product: CSARPAIIDEQYF.

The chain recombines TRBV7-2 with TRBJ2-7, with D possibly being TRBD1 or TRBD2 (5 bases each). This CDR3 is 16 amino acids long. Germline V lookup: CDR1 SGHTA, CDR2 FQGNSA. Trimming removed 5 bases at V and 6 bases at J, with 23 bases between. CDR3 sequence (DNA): TGTGCCAGCAGCCCCCAGGGTAGCGTTAACGGGGCCGAGCAGTACTTC. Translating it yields CASSPQGSVNGAEQYF.

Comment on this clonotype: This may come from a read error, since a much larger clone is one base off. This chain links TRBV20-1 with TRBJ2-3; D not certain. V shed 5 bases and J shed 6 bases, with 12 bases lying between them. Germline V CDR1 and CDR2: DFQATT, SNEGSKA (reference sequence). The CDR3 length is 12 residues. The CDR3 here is CSAHWSGDTQYF. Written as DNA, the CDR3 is TGCAGTGCTCACTGGTCTGGGGATACGCAGTATTTT.

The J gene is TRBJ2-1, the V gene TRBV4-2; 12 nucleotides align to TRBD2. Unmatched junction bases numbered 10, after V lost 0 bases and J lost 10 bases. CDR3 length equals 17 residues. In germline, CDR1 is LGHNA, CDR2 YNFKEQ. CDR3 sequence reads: CASSQDSGLAGSGEQFF. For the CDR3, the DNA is TGTGCCAGCAGCCAAGATTCAGGACTAGCGGGATCTGGGGAGCAGTTCTTC.

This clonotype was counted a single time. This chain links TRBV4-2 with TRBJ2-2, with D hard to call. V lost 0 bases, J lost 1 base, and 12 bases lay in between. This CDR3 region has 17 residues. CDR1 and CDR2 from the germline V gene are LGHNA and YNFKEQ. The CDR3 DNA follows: TGTGCCAGCAGCCAAGAGTCCTTGTTAGGGAACACCGGGGAGCTGTTTTTT. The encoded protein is CASSQESLLGNTGELFF.

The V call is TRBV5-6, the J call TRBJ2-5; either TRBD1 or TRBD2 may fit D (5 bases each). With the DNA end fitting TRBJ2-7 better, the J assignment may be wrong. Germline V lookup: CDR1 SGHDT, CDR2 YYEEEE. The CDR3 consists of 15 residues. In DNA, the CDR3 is TGTGCCAGCAGCCCCGAGGGCAGGGTCGGCTACGAGCAGTACTTC. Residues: CASSPEGRVGYEQYF.

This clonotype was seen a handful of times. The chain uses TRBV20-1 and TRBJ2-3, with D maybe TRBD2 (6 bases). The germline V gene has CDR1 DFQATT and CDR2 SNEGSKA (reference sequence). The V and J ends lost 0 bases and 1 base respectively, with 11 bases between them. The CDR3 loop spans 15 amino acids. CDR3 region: CSARDRRDGTDTQYF. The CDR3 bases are TGCAGTGCTAGAGATCGGCGGGACGGCACAGATACGCAGTATTTT.

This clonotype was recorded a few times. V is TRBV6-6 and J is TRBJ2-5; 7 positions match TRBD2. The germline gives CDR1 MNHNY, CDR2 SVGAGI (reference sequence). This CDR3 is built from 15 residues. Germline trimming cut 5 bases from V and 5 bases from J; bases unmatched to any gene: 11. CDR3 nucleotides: TGTGCCAGCAGTATCATGGCGACTAGCATGGAGACCCAGTACTTC. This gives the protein CASSIMATSMETQYF.

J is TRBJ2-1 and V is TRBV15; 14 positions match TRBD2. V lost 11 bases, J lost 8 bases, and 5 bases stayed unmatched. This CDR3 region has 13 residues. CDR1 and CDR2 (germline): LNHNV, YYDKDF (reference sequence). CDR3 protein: CAARLAGGDEQFF. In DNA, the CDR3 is TGTGCCGCGCGACTAGCGGGGGGGGATGAGCAGTTCTTC.

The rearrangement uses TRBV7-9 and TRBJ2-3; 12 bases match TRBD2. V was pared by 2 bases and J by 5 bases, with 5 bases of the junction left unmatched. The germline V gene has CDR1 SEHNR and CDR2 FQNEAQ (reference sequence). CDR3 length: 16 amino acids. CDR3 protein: CASSLRLAGVRDTQYF. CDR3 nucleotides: TGTGCCAGCAGCTTACGACTAGCGGGAGTACGAGATACGCAGTATTTT.

The CDR3 sequence is CASSVGQGLWGANVLTF. DNA of the CDR3: TGTGCCAGCAGTGTGGGACAGGGTCTTTGGGGGGCCAACGTCCTGACTTTC. This chain links TRBV2 with TRBJ2-6; 9 bases map to TRBD1. CDR1 is SNHLY and CDR2 is FYNNEI in the germline V gene. The CDR3 consists of 17 residues. The J segment lost 4 bases and the V segment lost 4 bases, leaving 8 bases of the junction unmatched.

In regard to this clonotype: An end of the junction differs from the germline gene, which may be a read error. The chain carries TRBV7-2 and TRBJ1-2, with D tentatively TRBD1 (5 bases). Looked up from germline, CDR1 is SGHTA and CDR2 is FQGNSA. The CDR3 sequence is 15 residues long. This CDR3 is CASSWRGGGNHGYTF. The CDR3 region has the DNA TGTGCCAGCAGTTGGAGAGGTGGGGGTAACCATGGCTACACCTTC.

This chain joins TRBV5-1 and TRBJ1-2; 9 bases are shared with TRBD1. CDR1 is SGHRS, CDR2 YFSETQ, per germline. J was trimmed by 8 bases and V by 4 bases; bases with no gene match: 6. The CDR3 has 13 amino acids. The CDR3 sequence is CASSGDRVAGYTF. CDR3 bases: TGCGCCAGCAGCGGGGACAGGGTCGCAGGCTACACCTTC.

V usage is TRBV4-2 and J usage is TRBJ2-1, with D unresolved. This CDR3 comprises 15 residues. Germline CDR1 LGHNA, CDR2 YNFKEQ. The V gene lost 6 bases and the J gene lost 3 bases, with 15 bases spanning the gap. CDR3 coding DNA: TGTGCCAGCAGACATGCAATAGTGGACTACAATGAGCAGTTCTTC. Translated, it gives CASRHAIVDYNEQFF.

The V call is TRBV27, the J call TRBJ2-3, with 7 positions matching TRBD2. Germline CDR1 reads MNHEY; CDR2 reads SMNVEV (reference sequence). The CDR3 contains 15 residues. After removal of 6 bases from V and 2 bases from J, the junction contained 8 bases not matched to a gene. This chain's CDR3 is CASSWTRELTDTQYF. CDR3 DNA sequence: TGTGCCAGCAGCTGGACTAGGGAGCTCACAGATACGCAGTATTTT.

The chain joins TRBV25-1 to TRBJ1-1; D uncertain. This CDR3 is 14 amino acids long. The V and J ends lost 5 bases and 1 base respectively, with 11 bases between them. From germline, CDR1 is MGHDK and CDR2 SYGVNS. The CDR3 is CASSRYGTNTEAFF. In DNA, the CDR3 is TGTGCCAGCAGTAGGTACGGAACGAACACTGAAGCTTTCTTT. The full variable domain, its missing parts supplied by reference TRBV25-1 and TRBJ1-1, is EADIYQTPRYLVIGTGKKITLECSQTMGHDKMYWYQQDPGMELHLIHYSYGVNSTEKGDLSSESTVSRIRTEHFPLTLESARPSHTSQYLCASSRYGTNTEAFFGQGTRLTVV.

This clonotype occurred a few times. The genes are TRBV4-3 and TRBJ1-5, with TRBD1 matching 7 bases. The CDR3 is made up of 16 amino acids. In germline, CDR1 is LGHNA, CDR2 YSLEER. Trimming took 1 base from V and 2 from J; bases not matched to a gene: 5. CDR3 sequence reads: CASSQVYGTGNQPQHF. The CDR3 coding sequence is TGCGCCAGCAGCCAAGTTTACGGGACAGGCAATCAGCCCCAGCATTTT.

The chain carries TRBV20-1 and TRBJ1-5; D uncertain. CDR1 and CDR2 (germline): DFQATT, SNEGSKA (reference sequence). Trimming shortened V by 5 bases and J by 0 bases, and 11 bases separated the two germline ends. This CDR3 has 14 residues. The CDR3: CSARLLNSNQPQHF. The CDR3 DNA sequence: TGCAGTGCTCGACTCCTGAATAGCAATCAGCCCCAGCATTTT.

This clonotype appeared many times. CDR3 in DNA: TGCAGTGCAAACACGATTAGCGGGAGGGAAGAGACCCAGTACTTC. Its protein is CSANTISGREETQYF. The chain links TRBV20-1 to TRBJ2-5; 11 bases align to TRBD2. This CDR3 has 15 amino acids. J was trimmed by 3 bases and V by 6 bases; bases with no gene match: 9. Germline V gene sequence: CDR1 DFQATT, CDR2 SNEGSKA (reference sequence).

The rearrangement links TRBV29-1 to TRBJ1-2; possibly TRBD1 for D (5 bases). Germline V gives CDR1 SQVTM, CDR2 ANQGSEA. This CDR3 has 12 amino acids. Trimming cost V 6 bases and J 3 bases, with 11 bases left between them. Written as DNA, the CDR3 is TGCAGCGTCGGAGACAGCTACTATGGCTACACCTTC. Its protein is CSVGDSYYGYTF.

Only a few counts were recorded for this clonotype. DNA for the CDR3: TGTGCCAGCAGCAAAATTCGGGACATTCAGTACTTC. Protein product: CASSKIRDIQYF. The chain recombines TRBV6-6 with TRBJ2-4; D is undetermined. Germline V gives CDR1 MNHNY, CDR2 SVGAGI (reference sequence). This CDR3 contains 12 residues. V was cut by 6 bases and J by 8 bases, with 11 bases left in between.

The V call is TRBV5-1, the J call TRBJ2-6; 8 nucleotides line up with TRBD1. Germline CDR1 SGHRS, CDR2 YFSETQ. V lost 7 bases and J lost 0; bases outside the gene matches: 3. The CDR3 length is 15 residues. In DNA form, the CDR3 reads TGCGCCAGCCGGGACAGGTCCTCTGGGGCCAACGTCCTGACTTTC. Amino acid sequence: CASRDRSSGANVLTF.

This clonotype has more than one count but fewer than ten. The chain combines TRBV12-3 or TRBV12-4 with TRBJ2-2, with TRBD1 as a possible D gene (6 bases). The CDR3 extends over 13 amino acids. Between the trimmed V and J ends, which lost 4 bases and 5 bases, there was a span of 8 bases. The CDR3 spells CASSSRGTGELFF. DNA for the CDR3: TGTGCCAGCAGTTCCAGGGGTACCGGGGAGCTGTTTTTT.